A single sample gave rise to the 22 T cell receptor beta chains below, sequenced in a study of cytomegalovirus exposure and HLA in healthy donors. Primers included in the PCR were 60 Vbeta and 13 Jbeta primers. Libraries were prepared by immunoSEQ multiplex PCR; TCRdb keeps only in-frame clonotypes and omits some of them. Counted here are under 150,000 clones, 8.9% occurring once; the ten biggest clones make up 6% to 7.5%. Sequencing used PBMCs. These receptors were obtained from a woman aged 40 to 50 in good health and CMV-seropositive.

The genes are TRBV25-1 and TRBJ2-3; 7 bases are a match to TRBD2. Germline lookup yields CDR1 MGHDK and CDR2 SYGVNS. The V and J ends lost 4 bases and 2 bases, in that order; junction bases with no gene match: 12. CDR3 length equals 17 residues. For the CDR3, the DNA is TGTGCCAGCAGTGCCCAGGGAGGGTCTCTAGACACAGATACGCAGTATTTT. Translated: CASSAQGGSLDTDTQYF.

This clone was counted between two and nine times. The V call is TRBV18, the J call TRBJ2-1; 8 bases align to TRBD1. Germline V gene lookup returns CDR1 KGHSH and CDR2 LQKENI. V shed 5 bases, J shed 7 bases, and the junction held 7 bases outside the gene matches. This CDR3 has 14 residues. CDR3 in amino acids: CASSKSRGQNEQFF. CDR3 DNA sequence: TGTGCCAGCTCAAAAAGCAGGGGGCAAAATGAGCAGTTCTTC.

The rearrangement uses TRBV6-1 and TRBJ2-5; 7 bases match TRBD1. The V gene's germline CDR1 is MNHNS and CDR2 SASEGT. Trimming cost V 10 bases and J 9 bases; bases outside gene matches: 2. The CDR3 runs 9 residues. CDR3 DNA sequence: TGTGCCACCGACAGGGCCCAGTACTTC. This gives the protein CATDRAQYF.

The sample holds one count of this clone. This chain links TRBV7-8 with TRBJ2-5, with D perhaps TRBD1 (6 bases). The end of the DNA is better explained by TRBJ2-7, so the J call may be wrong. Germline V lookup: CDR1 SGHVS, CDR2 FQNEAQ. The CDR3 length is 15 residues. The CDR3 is CASSWGQGSSYEQYF. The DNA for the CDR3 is TGTGCCAGCAGTTGGGGGCAGGGGAGCTCCTACGAGCAGTACTTC.

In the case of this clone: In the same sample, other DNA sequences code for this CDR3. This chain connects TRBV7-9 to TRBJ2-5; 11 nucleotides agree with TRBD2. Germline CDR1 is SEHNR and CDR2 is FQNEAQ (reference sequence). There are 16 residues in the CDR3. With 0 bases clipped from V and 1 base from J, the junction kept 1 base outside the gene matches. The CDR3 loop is CASSLALAGGQETQYF. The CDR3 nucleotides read TGTGCCAGCAGCTTAGCCCTAGCGGGGGGCCAAGAGACCCAGTACTTC.

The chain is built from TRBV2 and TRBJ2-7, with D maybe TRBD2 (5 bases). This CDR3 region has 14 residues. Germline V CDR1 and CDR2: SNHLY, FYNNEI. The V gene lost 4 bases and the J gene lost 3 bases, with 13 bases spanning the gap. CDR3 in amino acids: CASSALYGGYEQYF. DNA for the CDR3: TGTGCCAGCAGTGCCCTCTACGGAGGCTACGAGCAGTACTTC.

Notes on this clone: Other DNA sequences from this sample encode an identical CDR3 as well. This CDR3 is CASSLSPQGAGTEAFF. The CDR3 nucleotides are TGCGCCAGCAGCTTATCCCCCCAGGGGGCGGGCACTGAAGCTTTCTTT. The chain is built from TRBV5-1 and TRBJ1-1, with 8 bases identical to TRBD1. CDR3 length: 16 residues. The V and J ends lost 2 bases and 4 bases, in that order; junction bases with no gene match: 10. Germline values: CDR1 SGHRS, CDR2 YFSETQ.

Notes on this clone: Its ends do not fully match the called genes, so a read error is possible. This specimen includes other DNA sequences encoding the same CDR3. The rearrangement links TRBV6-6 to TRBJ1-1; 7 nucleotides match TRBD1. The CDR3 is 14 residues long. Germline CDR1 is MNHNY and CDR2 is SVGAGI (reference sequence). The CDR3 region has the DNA TGTGCCAGCAGTTGGACAGGTTTGAACACTGAGGCTTTCTTT. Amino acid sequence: CASSWTGLNTEAFF.

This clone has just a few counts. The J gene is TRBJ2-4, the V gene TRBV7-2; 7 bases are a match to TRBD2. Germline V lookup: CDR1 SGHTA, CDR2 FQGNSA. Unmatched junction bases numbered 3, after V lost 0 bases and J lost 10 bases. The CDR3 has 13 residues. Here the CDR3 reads CASSLAPREIQYF. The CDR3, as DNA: TGTGCCAGCAGCTTAGCGCCGCGGGAGATTCAGTACTTC.

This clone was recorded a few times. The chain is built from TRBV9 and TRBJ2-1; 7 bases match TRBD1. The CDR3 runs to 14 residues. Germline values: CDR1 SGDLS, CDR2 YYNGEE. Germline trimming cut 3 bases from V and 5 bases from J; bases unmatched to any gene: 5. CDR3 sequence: CASSARDRNNEQFF. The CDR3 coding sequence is TGTGCCAGCAGCGCCCGGGACAGAAACAATGAGCAGTTCTTC.

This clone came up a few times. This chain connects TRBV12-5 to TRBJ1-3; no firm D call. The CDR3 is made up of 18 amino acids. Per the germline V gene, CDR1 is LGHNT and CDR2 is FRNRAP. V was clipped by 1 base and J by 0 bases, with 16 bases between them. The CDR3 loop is CASGLGRELGGSGNTIYF. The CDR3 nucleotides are TGTGCTAGTGGTTTGGGAAGAGAGTTGGGAGGCTCTGGAAACACCATATATTTT.

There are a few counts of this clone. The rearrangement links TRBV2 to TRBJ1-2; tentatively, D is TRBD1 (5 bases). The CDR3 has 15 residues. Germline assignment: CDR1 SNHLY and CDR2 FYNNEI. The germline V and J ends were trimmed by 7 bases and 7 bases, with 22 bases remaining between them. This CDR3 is CASTTLQESSGGYTF. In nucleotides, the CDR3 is TGTGCCAGCACCACCTTACAGGAATCATCGGGTGGCTACACCTTC.

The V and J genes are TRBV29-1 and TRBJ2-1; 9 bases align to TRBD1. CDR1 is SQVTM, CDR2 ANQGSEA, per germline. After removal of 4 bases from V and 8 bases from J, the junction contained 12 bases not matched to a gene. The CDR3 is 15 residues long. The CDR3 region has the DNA TGCAGCGTTGGGGTCGACAGGGGGGCCGTCGATGAGCAGTTCTTC. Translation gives CSVGVDRGAVDEQFF.

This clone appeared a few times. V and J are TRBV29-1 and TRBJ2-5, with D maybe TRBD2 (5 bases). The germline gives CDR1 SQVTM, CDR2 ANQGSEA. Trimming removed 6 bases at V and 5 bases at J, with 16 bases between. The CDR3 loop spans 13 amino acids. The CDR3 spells CSVPSAQRETQYF. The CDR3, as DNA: TGCAGCGTCCCGTCTGCCCAGCGGGAGACCCAGTACTTC.

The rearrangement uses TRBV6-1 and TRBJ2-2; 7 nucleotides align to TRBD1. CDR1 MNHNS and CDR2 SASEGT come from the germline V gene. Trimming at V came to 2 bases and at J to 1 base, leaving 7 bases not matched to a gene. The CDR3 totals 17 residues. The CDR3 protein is CASSEIGDRWNTGELFF. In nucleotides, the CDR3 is TGTGCCAGCAGTGAAATAGGGGACAGATGGAACACCGGGGAGCTGTTTTTT.

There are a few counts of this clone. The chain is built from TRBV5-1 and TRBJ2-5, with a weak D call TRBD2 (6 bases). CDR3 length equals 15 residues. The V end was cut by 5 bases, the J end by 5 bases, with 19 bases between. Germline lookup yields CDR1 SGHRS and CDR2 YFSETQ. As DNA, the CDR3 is TGCGCCAGCAGTCCTGACTGGAGGGGTAAGGAGACCCAGTACTTC. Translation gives CASSPDWRGKETQYF.

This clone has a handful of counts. The CDR3 region is CASSSGTANEQFF. The CDR3 DNA sequence: TGTGCCAGCAGCTCCGGGACAGCCAATGAGCAGTTCTTC. The rearrangement links TRBV5-4 to TRBJ2-1; TRBD1 matches at 7 bases. Germline loops: CDR1 SGHNT, CDR2 YYREEE (reference sequence). The CDR3 extends over 13 amino acids. J gave up 6 bases and V 3 bases, and 3 bases lay outside the gene matches.

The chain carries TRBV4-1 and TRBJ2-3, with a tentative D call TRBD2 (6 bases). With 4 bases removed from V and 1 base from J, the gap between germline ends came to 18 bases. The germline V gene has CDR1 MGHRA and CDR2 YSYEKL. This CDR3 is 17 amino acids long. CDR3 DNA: TGCGCCAGCAGCCGGCGGGGAGAGGGCGGGGGCACAGATACGCAGTATTTT. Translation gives CASSRRGEGGGTDTQYF.

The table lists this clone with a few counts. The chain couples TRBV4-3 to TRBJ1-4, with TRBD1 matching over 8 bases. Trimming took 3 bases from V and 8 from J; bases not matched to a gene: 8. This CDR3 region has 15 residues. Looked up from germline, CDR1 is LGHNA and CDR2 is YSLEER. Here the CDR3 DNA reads TGCGCCAGCAGCCACGAGGACAGGGCCAGAGAAAAACTGTTTTTT. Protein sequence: CASSHEDRAREKLFF.

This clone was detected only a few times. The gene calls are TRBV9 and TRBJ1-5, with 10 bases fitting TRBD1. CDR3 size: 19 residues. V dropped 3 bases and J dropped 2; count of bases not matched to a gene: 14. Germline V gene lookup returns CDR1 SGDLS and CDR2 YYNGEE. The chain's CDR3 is CASSATPGQGREGNQPQHF. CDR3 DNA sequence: TGTGCCAGCAGCGCAACTCCGGGACAGGGGAGAGAAGGCAATCAGCCCCAGCATTTT. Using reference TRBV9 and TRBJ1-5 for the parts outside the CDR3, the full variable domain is DSGVTQTPKHLITATGQRVTLRCSPRSGDLSVYWYQQSLDQGLQFLIQYYNGEERAKGNILERFSAQQFPDLHSELNLSSLELGDSALYFCASSATPGQGREGNQPQHFGDGTRLSIL.

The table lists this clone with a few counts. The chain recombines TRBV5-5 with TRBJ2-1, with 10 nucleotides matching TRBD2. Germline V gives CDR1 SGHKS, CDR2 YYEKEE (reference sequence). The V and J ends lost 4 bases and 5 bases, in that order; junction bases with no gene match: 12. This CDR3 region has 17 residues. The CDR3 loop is CASSKTGTSAGNNEQFF. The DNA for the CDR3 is TGTGCCAGCAGCAAAACCGGGACTAGCGCCGGGAACAATGAGCAGTTCTTC.

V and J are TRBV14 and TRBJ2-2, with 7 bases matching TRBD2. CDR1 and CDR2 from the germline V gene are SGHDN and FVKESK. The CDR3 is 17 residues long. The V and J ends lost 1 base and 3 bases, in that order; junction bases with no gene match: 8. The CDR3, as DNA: TGTGCCAGCAGCCAAGCCGCTAGCGGAACCTACACCGGGGAGCTGTTTTTT. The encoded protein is CASSQAASGTYTGELFF.